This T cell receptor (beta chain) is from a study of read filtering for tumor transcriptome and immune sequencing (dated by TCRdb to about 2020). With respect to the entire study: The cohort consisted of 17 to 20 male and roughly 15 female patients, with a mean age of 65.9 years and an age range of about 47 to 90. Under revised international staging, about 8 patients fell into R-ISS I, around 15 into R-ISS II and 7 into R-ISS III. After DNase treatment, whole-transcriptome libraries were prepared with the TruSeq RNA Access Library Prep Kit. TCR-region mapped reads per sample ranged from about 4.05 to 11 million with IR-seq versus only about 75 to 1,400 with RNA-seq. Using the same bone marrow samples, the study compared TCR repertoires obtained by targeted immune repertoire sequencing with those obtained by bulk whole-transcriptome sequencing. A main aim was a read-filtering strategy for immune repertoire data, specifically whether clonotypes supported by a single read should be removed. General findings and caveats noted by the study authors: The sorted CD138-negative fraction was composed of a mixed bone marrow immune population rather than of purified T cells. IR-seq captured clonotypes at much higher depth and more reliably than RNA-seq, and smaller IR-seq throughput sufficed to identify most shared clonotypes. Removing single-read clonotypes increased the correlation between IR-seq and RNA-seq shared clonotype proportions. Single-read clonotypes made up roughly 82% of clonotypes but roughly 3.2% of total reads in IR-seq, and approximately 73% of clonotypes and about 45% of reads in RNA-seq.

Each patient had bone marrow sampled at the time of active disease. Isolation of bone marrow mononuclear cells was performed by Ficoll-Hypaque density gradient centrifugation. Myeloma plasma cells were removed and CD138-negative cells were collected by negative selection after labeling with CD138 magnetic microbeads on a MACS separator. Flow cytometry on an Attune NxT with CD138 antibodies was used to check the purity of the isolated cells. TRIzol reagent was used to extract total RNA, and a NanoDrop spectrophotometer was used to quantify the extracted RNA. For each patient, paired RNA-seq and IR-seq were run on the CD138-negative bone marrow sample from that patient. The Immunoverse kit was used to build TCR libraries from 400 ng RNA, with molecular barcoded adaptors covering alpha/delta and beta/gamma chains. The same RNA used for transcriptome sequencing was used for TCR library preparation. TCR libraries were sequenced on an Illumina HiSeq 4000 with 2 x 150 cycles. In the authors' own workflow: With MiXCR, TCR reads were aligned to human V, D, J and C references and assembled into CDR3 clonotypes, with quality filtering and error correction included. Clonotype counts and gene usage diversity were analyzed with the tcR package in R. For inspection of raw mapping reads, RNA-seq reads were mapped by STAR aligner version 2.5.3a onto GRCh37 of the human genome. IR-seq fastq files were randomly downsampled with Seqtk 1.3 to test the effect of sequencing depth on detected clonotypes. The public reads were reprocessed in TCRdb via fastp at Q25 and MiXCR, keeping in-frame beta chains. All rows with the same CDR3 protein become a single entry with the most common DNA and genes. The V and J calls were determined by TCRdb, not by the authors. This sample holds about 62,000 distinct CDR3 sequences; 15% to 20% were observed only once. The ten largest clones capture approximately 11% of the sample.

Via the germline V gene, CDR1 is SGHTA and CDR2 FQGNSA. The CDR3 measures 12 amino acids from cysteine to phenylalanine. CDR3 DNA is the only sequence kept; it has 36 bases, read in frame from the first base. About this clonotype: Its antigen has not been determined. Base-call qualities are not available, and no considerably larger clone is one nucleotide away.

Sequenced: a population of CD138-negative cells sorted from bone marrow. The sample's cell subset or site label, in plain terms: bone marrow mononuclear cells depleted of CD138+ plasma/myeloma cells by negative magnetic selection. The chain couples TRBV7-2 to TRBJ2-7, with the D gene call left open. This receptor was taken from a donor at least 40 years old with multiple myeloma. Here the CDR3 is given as CDSSSSSYEQYF. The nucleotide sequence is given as TGTGATAGCAGCTCCTCATCCTACGAGCAGTACTTC.